The 14 T cell receptor beta chains below were found in one sample sequenced in a study of shared clonotypes between healthy human individuals. Clones were sequenced by immunoSEQ multiplex PCR, and TCRdb holds only the in-frame ones, with some missing. In the table there are 2.5 million or so clones, over 85% of which are singletons. The sequenced sample consisted of naive CD4+ T cells sorted from blood. The subset was: CD45RA+ positively selected. These receptors were obtained from a man aged 18 to 29 in good health.

CDR3 nucleotides: TGTGCCAGCAGCCCCAGGTGGGGGACCTATGGCTACACCTTC. This translates into CASSPRWGTYGYTF. V and J are TRBV5-6 and TRBJ1-2, with D maybe TRBD1 (5 bases). CDR3 size: 14 residues. In germline, CDR1 is SGHDT, CDR2 YYEEEE. The ends were cut back, 4 bases at V and 4 bases at J, with 14 bases in the middle.

The chain couples TRBV6-1 to TRBJ2-6; D unclear. CDR3 length equals 17 residues. In germline, CDR1 is MNHNS, CDR2 SASEGT. Trimming left V 2 bases short and J 0 bases short, with 11 bases between. The CDR3 spells CASSERTVSSGANVLTF. The CDR3 DNA reads TGTGCCAGCAGTGAAAGGACGGTTAGCTCTGGGGCCAACGTCCTGACTTTC.

This rearrangement joins TRBV5-1 to TRBJ1-4; D is ambiguous. V lost 4 bases and J 4 bases, leaving 17 bases between the germline ends. Germline loops: CDR1 SGHRS, CDR2 YFSETQ. The length of the CDR3 is 16 residues. CDR3: CASSETVAGGNEKLFF. The CDR3 DNA sequence: TGCGCCAGCAGCGAGACCGTCGCTGGAGGTAATGAAAAACTGTTTTTT. Using reference TRBV5-1 and TRBJ1-4 for the parts outside the CDR3, the full variable domain is KAGVTQTPRYLIKTRGQQVTLSCSPISGHRSVSWYQQTPGQGLQFLFEYFSETQRNKGNFPGRFSGRQFSNSRSEMNVSTLELGDSALYLCASSETVAGGNEKLFFGSGTQLSVL.

This clone was picked up a small number of times. The chain has TRBV6-6 and TRBJ1-1, with D possibly being TRBD1 (6 bases). The CDR3 runs to 13 residues. The germline CDR1 and CDR2 sequences are MNHNY and SVGAGI (reference sequence). V was cut by 5 bases and J by 3 bases, with 10 bases left in between. CDR3 bases: TGTGCCAGCAGTAAAGGACAGTACACTGAAGCTTTCTTT. It yields the protein CASSKGQYTEAFF.

The chain couples TRBV5-1 to TRBJ2-5; D might be TRBD1 (6 bases). The CDR3 extends over 15 amino acids. Germline loops: CDR1 SGHRS, CDR2 YFSETQ. V gave up 1 base and J gave up 5 bases, with 15 bases separating them. CDR3 in DNA: TGCGCCAGCAGCTTGAGTGGGGGCCGCTGGGAGACCCAGTACTTC. This sequence encodes CASSLSGGRWETQYF.

J is TRBJ1-1 and V is TRBV18; D gene unclear. The germline V gene encodes CDR1 KGHSH and CDR2 LQKENI. V was shortened by 5 bases and J by 7 bases, with 14 bases between the two germline ends. The CDR3 sequence is 13 residues long. The CDR3 sequence is CASSGTEGLEAFF. The CDR3 DNA reads as TGTGCCAGCTCAGGTACGGAGGGCCTTGAAGCTTTCTTT.

This clone showed up just a few times. This chain joins TRBV5-1 and TRBJ2-7, with TRBD1 matching 7 bases. The CDR3 covers 14 residues. Germline CDR1 reads SGHRS; CDR2 reads YFSETQ. Trimming removed 0 bases from V and 2 bases from J; junction bases left unmatched: 2. The CDR3 reads CASSLEGTAYEQYF. The CDR3 coding sequence is TGCGCCAGCAGCTTGGAAGGGACAGCCTACGAGCAGTACTTC.

V usage is TRBV27 and J usage is TRBJ2-7; 9 bases are shared with TRBD2. J lost 5 bases, V lost 5 bases, and 13 bases had no gene match. Germline V gene data show CDR1 as MNHEY and CDR2 as SMNVEV (reference sequence). The CDR3 loop spans 16 amino acids. The CDR3 sequence: CASSPRSGLATHEQYF. The CDR3 bases are TGTGCCAGCAGTCCCCGATCGGGACTAGCCACCCACGAGCAGTACTTC.

The V and J genes are TRBV19 and TRBJ1-1; D gene ambiguous. CDR3 length: 12 amino acids. The germline V gene has CDR1 LNHDA and CDR2 SQIVND (reference sequence). The V end was cut by 4 bases, the J end by 1 base, with 4 bases between. CDR3 sequence (DNA): TGTGCCAGTAGTAACAAGAACACTGAAGCTTTCTTT. Protein: CASSNKNTEAFF.

The table lists this clone with a count of one. This chain connects TRBV10-2 to TRBJ2-7; 12 nucleotides agree with TRBD2. The CDR3 sequence is 15 residues long. CDR1 and CDR2 (germline): WSHSY, SAAADI. J gave up 4 bases and V 4 bases, and 5 bases lay outside the gene matches. The DNA of the CDR3 is TGCGCCAGCAGTGTTGCTAGCGGGAGGGCGTACGAGCAGTACTTC. It yields the protein CASSVASGRAYEQYF.

A remark on this clone: The identical CDR3 is also encoded by other nucleotide sequences in the sample. V usage is TRBV9 and J usage is TRBJ2-3, with 9 bases aligning to TRBD2. Looked up from germline, CDR1 is SGDLS and CDR2 is YYNGEE. The CDR3 loop spans 15 amino acids. The J segment lost 4 bases and the V segment lost 2 bases, leaving 5 bases of the junction unmatched. CDR3 amino acids: CASSVAGLAADTQYF. CDR3 nucleotides: TGTGCCAGCAGCGTGGCGGGACTAGCCGCAGATACGCAGTATTTT. Full variable domain (rest looked up from reference TRBV9 and TRBJ2-3): DSGVTQTPKHLITATGQRVTLRCSPRSGDLSVYWYQQSLDQGLQFLIQYYNGEERAKGNILERFSAQQFPDLHSELNLSSLELGDSALYFCASSVAGLAADTQYFGPGTRLTVL.

J is TRBJ1-2 and V is TRBV20-1, with D perhaps TRBD1 (5 bases). The ends were cut back, 5 bases at V and 8 bases at J, with 12 bases in the middle. Germline values: CDR1 DFQATT, CDR2 SNEGSKA (reference sequence). The CDR3 length is 11 residues. The CDR3 bases are TGCAGTGCTGCAGGGTTGGGCGGCTACACCTTC. It codes for CSAAGLGGYTF.

The CDR3 DNA reads as TGTGCCAGCAGCTTATTTATGGGTCCTGAAGCTTTCTTT. It codes for CASSLFMGPEAFF. The chain uses TRBV11-2 and TRBJ1-1, with D unresolved. This CDR3 comprises 13 residues. Trimming took off 2 bases at V and 6 bases at J, with 10 bases between the two ends. Germline CDR1 reads SGHAT; CDR2 reads FQNNGV. Full variable domain (remainder filled in from reference TRBV11-2 and TRBJ1-1): EAGVAQSPRYKIIEKRQSVAFWCNPISGHATLYWYQQILGQGPKLLIQFQNNGVVDDSQLPKDRFSAERLKGVDSTLKIQPAKLEDSAVYLCASSLFMGPEAFFGQGTRLTVV.

V gene TRBV28 combines with J gene TRBJ2-5; 8 nucleotides align to TRBD2. CDR1 is MDHEN and CDR2 is SYDVKM in the germline V gene. The CDR3 sequence is 14 residues long. V lost 5 bases and J lost 2; bases outside the gene matches: 4. The CDR3 reads CASSAGTSQETQYF. CDR3 sequence (DNA): TGTGCCAGCAGTGCCGGGACTAGTCAAGAGACCCAGTACTTC.